The present entry profiles one T cell receptor (beta chain) with its context. The data belong to a study of shared clonotypes between healthy human individuals. CD45RO-negative, CCR7-positively selected cells formed the naive CD8 fraction, excluding terminally differentiated effector memory CD45RA+ cells. The CDR3 has 15 residues. Per the germline V gene, CDR1 is SGHRS and CDR2 is YFSETQ. Trimming shortened V by 4 bases and J by 4 bases, and 17 bases separated the two germline ends. The table came from immunoSEQ multiplex PCR; TCRdb's copy has only in-frame clones and leaves some out. The sample holds approximately 2,200,000 clones; 85% to 95% are singletons and the top ten take 1.5% to 2%.

The receptor was isolated from a man younger than 35 in good health. Some clones in this sample may be carry-over from other donors' samples. The gene calls are TRBV5-1 and TRBJ1-2; a weak D match, TRBD1 (5 bases). Source material: naive CD8+ T cells from PBMCs. The DNA of the CDR3 is TGCGCCAGCAGCACGGGTCCCGGTGGGGGCTATGGCTACACCTTC. Translating it yields CASSTGPGGGYGYTF.